This T cell receptor (beta chain) stems from a study of T-cell reconstitution after alpha-beta-depleted transplantation in children. CDR1 is LNHNV, CDR2 YYDKDF, per germline (reference sequence). V shed 6 bases and J shed 8 bases, with 19 bases lying between them. This CDR3 is built from 15 residues. This clonotype was recorded at least ten times. Its antigen is still unknown. A TCRbeta library incorporating unique molecular identifiers was prepared. TCRdb redid the calling of the PCR reads with MiXCR, one entry per CDR3 protein. Of approximately 170,000 distinct CDR3 sequences listed, 8.5% to 14% are singletons. Study-level findings and limits: At around two months after transplant, the alpha-beta T cells were reportedly derived from several hundred expanded clones that came from non-depleted graft cells. High day-60 TCRbeta diversity in some patients came from surviving recipient T cells and thymic progenitors. T-cell counts and diversity were attributed mostly to newly produced T cells one year after transplant.

The sequencing here drew on PBMCs, taken before TCRalphabeta/CD19-depleted stem cell transplant. V gene TRBV15 combines with J gene TRBJ1-4; D might be TRBD1 (5 bases). The origin of this receptor is a boy aged 2-15 years with acute myeloid leukemia, due to receive a stem cell transplant. The CDR3 region has the DNA TGTGCCACCAGTGGGGGGAAGTTGGGGTACGAAAAACTGTTTTTT. Encoded protein: CATSGGKLGYEKLFF.